The rows below give T cell receptor beta chains drawn from one sample of a study of blood T cells in healthy people across ages. MiXCR, run by TCRdb on the 5' RACE reads, gives a single entry per CDR3 protein. The table includes about 1,400,000 distinct CDR3 sequences, roughly 59% detected once. The sample was blood. Receptor source: a man aged 18 to 35 in good health. Both conserved end residues are part of each CDR3. The D gene is left open where the match is weak. The size field is filled for only some rows; it gives once, few, many or a size class.

j_gene,len,abundance,d_gene,v_gene,CDR3nt,CDR3aa
TRBJ2-7,16,once,-,TRBV14,TGTGCCAGCAGCCAAGGGGACCGGACAGACTCCTACGAGCAGTACTTC,CASSQGDRTDSYEQYF
TRBJ2-1,13,-,-,TRBV5-1,TGCGCCAGCAGCTTGGCGGCCACCCAACAGCAGTTCTTC,CASSLAATQQQFF
TRBJ2-1,12,-,-,TRBV18,TGTGCCAGCTCACCGGCGGTAAATGAGCAGTTCTTC,CASSPAVNEQFF
TRBJ2-5,12,-,-,TRBV6-5,TGTGCCAGCAGCCAGTTAGCTGGGACCCAGTACTTC,CASSQLAGTQYF
TRBJ1-4,15,-,-,TRBV20-1,TGCAGTGCTAGTAGTCGGGTGGAATTAGGGGAAAAACTGTTTTTT,CSASSRVELGEKLFF
TRBJ1-2,14,few,TRBD1,TRBV25-1,TGTGCCAGCAGTGAGGCAGGGGGAAGAGTGGGCTACACCTTC,CASSEAGGRVGYTF
TRBJ1-4,14,few,-,TRBV12-3/TRBV12-4,TGTGCCAGCAGTCTTGGGCGCCCTAATGAAAAACTGTTTTTT,CASSLGRPNEKLFF
TRBJ2-3,17,-,TRBD2,TRBV5-1,TGCGCCAGTAGCTTGGGCCCCAGCGGGAGTATGACAGATACGCAGTATTTT,CASSLGPSGSMTDTQYF
TRBJ1-2,15,-,TRBD1,TRBV3-1,TGTGCCAGCAGCCAAGATCCGGGACAGAACTATGGCTACACCTTC,CASSQDPGQNYGYTF
TRBJ2-6,19,once,TRBD2,TRBV10-3,TGTGCCATCAGTGGGACTAGCGGACCTCGTCAACCTGGGGCCAACGTCCTGACTTTC,CAISGTSGPRQPGANVLTF
TRBJ2-7,13,-,-,TRBV11-2,TGTGCCAGCAGCTTTTGGCGGTCCTACGAGCAGTACTTC,CASSFWRSYEQYF
TRBJ2-1,12,few,-,TRBV14,TGTGCCAGCAGCCACCCCAGGCATGAGCAGTTCTTC,CASSHPRHEQFF
TRBJ2-1,14,-,TRBD2,TRBV29-1,TGCAGCGTTGAAGCCGGGACTAGCGGGGGGGCGGGGTTCTTC,CSVEAGTSGGAGFF
TRBJ2-5,15,few,-,TRBV7-9,TGTGCCAGCAGCTGCCTGCGGGTCCGAATTGAGACCCAGTACTTC,CASSCLRVRIETQYF
TRBJ2-1,16,-,TRBD1,TRBV25-1,TGTGCCAGCAGTGGCGGGACAGGTTCACCCTACAATGAGCAGTTCTTC,CASSGGTGSPYNEQFF
TRBJ2-1,16,-,-,TRBV5-1,TGCGCCAGCAGGGAACCGGGACAGGGACTAGCGTTTGAGCAGTTCTTC,CASREPGQGLAFEQFF
TRBJ2-7,17,-,TRBD2,TRBV4-1,TGCGCCAGCAGCCAGCTGACTAGCGGGGGGCCCACCTACGAGCAGTACTTC,CASSQLTSGGPTYEQYF
TRBJ2-1,13,-,-,TRBV29-1,TGCAGCGCTAAAAGGGGGGCCTACAATGAGCAGTTCTTC,CSAKRGAYNEQFF
TRBJ2-1,17,-,-,TRBV6-5,TGTGCCAGCAGTTACACCAACCCGCGTGCGGGAATGCATGAGCAGTTCTTC,CASSYTNPRAGMHEQFF
TRBJ1-1,12,-,-,TRBV12-3/TRBV12-4,TGTGCCAGCAGTTGGGGTGCCACTGAAGCTTTCTTT,CASSWGATEAFF
TRBJ2-6,16,-,-,TRBV20-1,TGCAGTGCTAGTAGGGGTCGCATCTCTGGGGCCAACGTCCTGACTTTC,CSASRGRISGANVLTF
TRBJ2-1,14,many,TRBD2,TRBV12-3/TRBV12-4,TGTGCCAGCTCGAGCGGGGGGGGTTACAATGAGCAGTTCTTC,CASSSGGGYNEQFF
TRBJ1-1,13,few,-,TRBV29-1,TGCAGCGTTTCAACAGCCGAGAACACTGAAGCTTTCTTT,CSVSTAENTEAFF
TRBJ2-5,15,-,TRBD2,TRBV29-1,TGCAGCGTTGAAGATGGGCTAGCGGGAGATGAGACCCAGTACTTC,CSVEDGLAGDETQYF
TRBJ2-5,15,few,TRBD2,TRBV27,TGTGCCAGCAGTTTGGCTAGCGGTGGATCCGAGACCCAGTACTTC,CASSLASGGSETQYF
TRBJ2-5,15,few,TRBD2,TRBV4-2,TGTGCCAGCAGCCGCATAGGGACTAGCGGAGAGACCCAGTACTTC,CASSRIGTSGETQYF
TRBJ2-5,13,many,-,TRBV27,TGTGCCAGCAGTTCCCCGCTACAAGAGACCCAGTACTTC,CASSSPLQETQYF